A selection of T cell receptor beta chains follows, all from one sample in a study of vaccination and CD4 T cells after COVID-19. No antigen has been assigned to these receptors. TCRdb reprocessed the PCR reads with MiXCR, giving one entry per CDR3 protein. The sample has tens of thousands of distinct CDR3 sequences, 60% seen once. The sequences come from CD4+ T cells from blood, cultured in vitro, collected after SARS-CoV-2 vaccination. These receptors came from a human donor who received a COVID-19 vaccine. Each CDR3 is given with its conserved first and last residue. Each record gives: clone size, V gene, J gene, D gene, CDR3 DNA, CDR3 protein. A D gene is named only where the DNA matches it firmly. Clone size is given for some rows only: seen once, a few or many times, or a class if the clone is expanded.

>.|TRBV30|TRBJ1-2|.
TGTGCCTGGAGTGGTACAGGGAACTATGGCTACACCTTC
CAWSGTGNYGYTF
>.|TRBV9|TRBJ1-5|.
TGTGCCAGCAGCGTACAGGGAGGGAATCAGCCCCAGCATTTT
CASSVQGGNQPQHF
>once|TRBV30|TRBJ1-2|.
TGTGCCTGGACCGGTGGGCGAGGAGGCTACACCTTC
CAWTGGRGGYTF
>.|TRBV12-3/TRBV12-4|TRBJ2-7|TRBD2
TGTGCCAGCAGTTTCCCCTCGGGGGGGCATGAGCAGTACTTC
CASSFPSGGHEQYF
>.|TRBV20-1|TRBJ1-2|.
TGCAGTGCTACGGGGTACAGCTATGGCTACACCTTC
CSATGYSYGYTF
>.|TRBV5-8|TRBJ1-5|TRBD1
TGTGCCAGCAGCCCCGGGACAGGGTATAATCAGCCCCAGCATTTT
CASSPGTGYNQPQHF
>once|TRBV7-6|TRBJ2-3|.
TGTGCCAGCAGCTCGACAGGGAGGGGAGATACGCAGTATTTT
CASSSTGRGDTQYF
>.|TRBV27|TRBJ2-5|.
TGTGCCAGCAGTAGGAAAGGGACAGAGACCCAGTACTTC
CASSRKGTETQYF
>.|TRBV12-5|TRBJ2-7|.
TGTGCTAGTGGCCGGGGGTTATCCTACGAGCAGTACTTC
CASGRGLSYEQYF
>.|TRBV19|TRBJ2-3|.
TGTGCCAGTAGTCAACAGGGTCGGGATACGCAGTATTTT
CASSQQGRDTQYF
>.|TRBV6-1|TRBJ1-6|.
TGTGCCAGCAGTGAGGGGGGCGAAGGTAATTCACCCCTCCACTTT
CASSEGGEGNSPLHF
>few|TRBV7-2|TRBJ2-2|.
TGTGCCAGCAGCTTAGGGCGGCAGAACACCGGGGAGCTGTTTTTT
CASSLGRQNTGELFF
>few|TRBV30|TRBJ2-7|.
TGTGCCTGGAGAGACAGGAGCTACGAGCAGTACTTC
CAWRDRSYEQYF
>.|TRBV19|TRBJ1-2|.
TGTGCCAGTAGTATGTGGGGTACTAACTATGGCTACACCTTC
CASSMWGTNYGYTF
>.|TRBV7-2|TRBJ1-2|TRBD1
TGTGCCAGCAGCTTAGCCCCCGGGACAGCTTATGGCTACACCTTC
CASSLAPGTAYGYTF
>large|TRBV6-4|TRBJ2-2|.
TGTGCCAGCAGTGAACAGGGTCAAGGGGCCGGGGAGCTGTTTTTT
CASSEQGQGAGELFF
>.|TRBV12-3/TRBV12-4|TRBJ2-5|.
TGTGCCAGCAGTTTAAGGACCCAAGAGACCCAGTACTTC
CASSLRTQETQYF
>.|TRBV5-4|TRBJ1-3|TRBD1
TGTGCCAGCAGCTCGAACAGGGGGCTAGAGGGAAACACCATATATTTT
CASSSNRGLEGNTIYF
>.|TRBV2|TRBJ1-3|.
TGTGCCAGCAAGGGGGACTCTGGAAACACCATATATTTT
CASKGDSGNTIYF
>few|TRBV11-3|TRBJ1-2|TRBD1
TGTGCCAGCAGCCCTGAACAGGGGTTCTATGGCTACACCTTC
CASSPEQGFYGYTF
>.|TRBV10-1|TRBJ2-7|.
TGCGCCAGCAGTGATGATGCGGCAACCGAGCAGTACTTC
CASSDDAATEQYF
>.|TRBV19|TRBJ1-2|TRBD1
TGTGCCAGTAGACGACAGGGCTATGGCTACACCTTC
CASRRQGYGYTF
>.|TRBV3-1|TRBJ1-5|.
TGTGCCAGCAGCCAAGGCCCGATGGGCCATCAGCCCCAGCATTTT
CASSQGPMGHQPQHF
>.|TRBV5-1|TRBJ2-2|.
TGCGCCAGCAGCTCCGGGGGTACGGCCGGGGAGCTGTTTTTT
CASSSGGTAGELFF
>.|TRBV7-2|TRBJ1-5|.
TGTGCCAGCAGCTCCTCCCCGCGGAGTCAGCCCCAGCATTTT
CASSSSPRSQPQHF
>.|TRBV11-3|TRBJ2-3|TRBD2
TGTGCCAGCAGCCCTGGACTAGCTAGCACAGATACGCAGTATTTT
CASSPGLASTDTQYF
>.|TRBV20-1|TRBJ1-5|.
TGCAGTGCCAAGGAGTCCAGGGTAGATCAGCCCCAGCATTTT
CSAKESRVDQPQHF
>.|TRBV23-1|TRBJ1-1|.
TGCGCCAGCAGTCAATCCGGGCCTCTGAACACTGAAGCTTTCTTT
CASSQSGPLNTEAFF
>.|TRBV20-1|TRBJ2-3|.
TGCAGTGCTAGTTTTGATCGGAGTCCCTACACAGATACGCAGTATTTT
CSASFDRSPYTDTQYF
>once|TRBV30|TRBJ1-6|TRBD1
TGTGCCTGGAGTATAGAGACAGGGGGCAATTCACCCCTCCACTTT
CAWSIETGGNSPLHF
>few|TRBV20-1|TRBJ1-2|.
TGCAGTGCTACCCTCGGCTATGGCTACACCTTC
CSATLGYGYTF
>.|TRBV2|TRBJ2-5|TRBD2
TGTGCCAGCAGTAGGCGGACTAGCGGGGGTTCGGAGACCCAGTACTTC
CASSRRTSGGSETQYF
>.|TRBV6-2/TRBV6-3|TRBJ1-1|TRBD1
TGTGCCAGCAGTTATGGGCAGGGGGCTTTCACTGAAGCTTTCTTT
CASSYGQGAFTEAFF
>.|TRBV6-1|TRBJ1-6|.
TGTGCCAGCAGACCGAGGGCCGGGGATTCACCCCTCCACTTT
CASRPRAGDSPLHF
>.|TRBV5-1|TRBJ2-3|.
TGCGCCAGCAGCACACACCGAAATAGTCCGGTTTCGGTAACGCAGTATTTT
CASSTHRNSPVSVTQYF
>.|TRBV10-3|TRBJ2-3|TRBD1
TGTGCCATCAGCCGATCCGGGACAGAAGGCACAGATACGCAGTATTTT
CAISRSGTEGTDTQYF
>.|TRBV4-1|TRBJ1-1|TRBD1
TGCGCCAGCAGCCCGCCACGGGACAGGGGGTGCAGAGCTTTCTTT
CASSPPRDRGCRAFF
>.|TRBV7-9|TRBJ1-2|.
TGTGCCAGCAGCCTAACAGTGGACTATGGCTACACCTTC
CASSLTVDYGYTF
>medium-sized|TRBV12-3/TRBV12-4|TRBJ2-3|TRBD2
TGTGCCAGCAGTCAAACTAGCGGGGGGAGCACAGATACGCAGTATTTT
CASSQTSGGSTDTQYF
>.|TRBV11-2|TRBJ2-5|.
TGTGCCAGCAGCCTGACCGGGGGCCGGAGGGAGACCCAGTACTTC
CASSLTGGRRETQYF
>.|TRBV20-1|TRBJ1-2|TRBD1
TGCAGTGCCCCCCCGGGACAGTTCTATGGCTACACCTTC
CSAPPGQFYGYTF
>few|TRBV12-3/TRBV12-4|TRBJ1-6|.
TGTGCCAGCAGAAACCCTCGGGGGGTTTCCAATTCACCCCTCCACTTT
CASRNPRGVSNSPLHF
>.|TRBV7-2|TRBJ2-3|.
TGTGCCAGCAGCTTAGTAGGTGAAGATACGCAGTATTTT
CASSLVGEDTQYF
>.|TRBV2|TRBJ1-3|.
TGTGCCAGCAGTGAAAAGGGCTCTGCAGGAAACACCATATATTTT
CASSEKGSAGNTIYF
>.|TRBV2|TRBJ1-6|TRBD1
TGTGCCATAACTGCCCAGACAGGGCATTATTCACCCCTCCACTTT
CAITAQTGHYSPLHF
>.|TRBV6-1|TRBJ2-3|TRBD1
TGTGCCAGCACCAGGACAGGTCGGGTGGGCACAGATACGCAGTATTTT
CASTRTGRVGTDTQYF
>.|TRBV29-1|TRBJ1-1|.
TGCAGCGTGGCGGAGCAGGTTACTGAAGCTTTCTTT
CSVAEQVTEAFF
>.|TRBV6-1|TRBJ2-5|TRBD2
TGTGCCAGCAGTAGCGGGGGGGCCCCGTTAAAAGAGACCCAGTACTTC
CASSSGGAPLKETQYF
>.|TRBV7-2|TRBJ2-5|TRBD2
TGTGCCAGCAGCCGGGCTGGGGGGGAAAAGACCCAGTACTTC
CASSRAGGEKTQYF
>.|TRBV10-1|TRBJ2-7|.
TGCGCCACCCCAGGCGGGGAGTCCTACGAGCAGTACTTC
CATPGGESYEQYF
>.|TRBV19|TRBJ1-3|.
TGTGCCAGCACTACATTGGACAGAGGAAACACCATATATTTT
CASTTLDRGNTIYF
>.|TRBV7-3|TRBJ1-5|TRBD1
TGTGCCAGCAGCTTGTCGGGACAGCCGAATCAGCCCCAGCATTTT
CASSLSGQPNQPQHF
>.|TRBV6-1|TRBJ1-1|.
TGTGCCAGCAGTGACCACAGGAAGGGCACTGAAGCTTTCTTT
CASSDHRKGTEAFF
>.|TRBV30|TRBJ1-6|.
TGTGCCTGGAGTGCTGGCCCTACAGCACCCCTCCACTTT
CAWSAGPTAPLHF
>.|TRBV5-1|TRBJ2-5|TRBD1
TGCGCCAGCAGCTTGGAGGCAGGGGGCACGGAGACCCAGTACTTC
CASSLEAGGTETQYF